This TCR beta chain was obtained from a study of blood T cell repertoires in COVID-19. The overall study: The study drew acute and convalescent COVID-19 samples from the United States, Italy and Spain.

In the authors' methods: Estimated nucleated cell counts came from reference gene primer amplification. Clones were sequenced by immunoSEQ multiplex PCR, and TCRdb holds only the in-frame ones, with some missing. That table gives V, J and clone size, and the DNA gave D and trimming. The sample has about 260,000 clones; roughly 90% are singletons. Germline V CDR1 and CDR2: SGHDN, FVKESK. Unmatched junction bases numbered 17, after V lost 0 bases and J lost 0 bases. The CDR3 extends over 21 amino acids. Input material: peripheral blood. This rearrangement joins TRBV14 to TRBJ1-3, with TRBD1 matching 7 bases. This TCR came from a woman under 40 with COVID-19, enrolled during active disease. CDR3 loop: CASSQDRTTGTSLGSGNTIYF. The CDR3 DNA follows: TGTGCCAGCAGCCAAGATCGAACGACAGGGACATCGTTAGGCTCTGGAAACACCATATATTTT. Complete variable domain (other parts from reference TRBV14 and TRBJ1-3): EAGVTQFPSHSVIEKGQTVTLRCDPISGHDNLYWYRRVMGKEIKFLLHFVKESKQDESGMPNNRFLAERTGGTYSTLKVQPAELEDSGVYFCASSQDRTTGTSLGSGNTIYFGEGSWLTVV.